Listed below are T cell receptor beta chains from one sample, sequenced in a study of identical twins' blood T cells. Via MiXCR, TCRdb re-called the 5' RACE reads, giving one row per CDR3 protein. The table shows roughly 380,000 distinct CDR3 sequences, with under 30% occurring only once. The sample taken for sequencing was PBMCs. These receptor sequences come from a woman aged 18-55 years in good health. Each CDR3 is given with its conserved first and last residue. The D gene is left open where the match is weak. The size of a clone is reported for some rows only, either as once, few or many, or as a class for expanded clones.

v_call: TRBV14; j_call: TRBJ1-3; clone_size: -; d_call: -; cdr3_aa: CASSQDVGGYGNTIYF; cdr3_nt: TGTGCCAGCAGCCAAGATGTGGGGGGGTATGGAAACACCATATATTTT
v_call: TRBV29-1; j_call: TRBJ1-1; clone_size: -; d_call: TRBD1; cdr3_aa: CSASGTGMNTEAFF; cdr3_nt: TGCAGCGCCTCCGGGACAGGAATGAACACTGAAGCTTTCTTT
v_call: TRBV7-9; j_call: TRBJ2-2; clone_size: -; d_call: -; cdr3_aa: CASSPIATGELFF; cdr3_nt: TGTGCCAGCAGCCCAATAGCTACCGGGGAGCTGTTTTTT
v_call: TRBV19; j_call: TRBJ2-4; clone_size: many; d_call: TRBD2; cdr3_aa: CASTAGGGAKNIQYF; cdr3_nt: TGTGCCAGTACGGCGGGAGGAGGTGCCAAAAACATTCAGTACTTC
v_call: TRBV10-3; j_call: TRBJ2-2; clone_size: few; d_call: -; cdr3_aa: CASGGKTNTGELFF; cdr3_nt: TGTGCCTCCGGAGGTAAAACTAACACCGGGGAGCTGTTTTTT
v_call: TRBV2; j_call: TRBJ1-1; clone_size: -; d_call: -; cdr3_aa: CASGGMPLNTEAFF; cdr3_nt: TGTGCCAGCGGGGGAATGCCATTGAACACTGAAGCTTTCTTT
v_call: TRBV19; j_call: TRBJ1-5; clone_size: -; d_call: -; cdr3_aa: CASREGALSNQPQHF; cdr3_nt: TGTGCCAGTAGGGAAGGGGCCCTAAGCAATCAGCCCCAGCATTTT
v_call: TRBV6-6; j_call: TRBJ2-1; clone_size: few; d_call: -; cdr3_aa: CASSPPQGNEQFF; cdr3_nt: TGTGCCAGCAGTCCTCCCCAGGGGAACGAGCAGTTCTTC
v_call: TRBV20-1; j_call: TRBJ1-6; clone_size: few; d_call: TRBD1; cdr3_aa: CSARALGQGNSPLHF; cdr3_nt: TGCAGTGCTAGAGCTCTGGGACAGGGTAATTCACCCCTCCACTTT
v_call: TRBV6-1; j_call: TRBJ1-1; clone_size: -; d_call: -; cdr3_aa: CASSDREAFF; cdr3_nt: TGTGCCAGCAGTGACCGGGAGGCTTTCTTT
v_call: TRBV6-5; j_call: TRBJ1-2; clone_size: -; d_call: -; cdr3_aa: CAGSYSRVNGYTF; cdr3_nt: TGTGCCGGCAGTTACTCCAGGGTAAACGGCTACACCTTC
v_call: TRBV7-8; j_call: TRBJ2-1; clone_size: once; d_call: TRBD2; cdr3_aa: CASSLARLAESFSYNEQFF; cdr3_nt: TGTGCCAGCAGCTTAGCACGACTAGCGGAGTCCTTCTCCTACAATGAGCAGTTCTTC
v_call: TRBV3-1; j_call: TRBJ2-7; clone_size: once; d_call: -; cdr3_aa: CASSQDLPWEQYF; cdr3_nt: TGTGCCAGCAGCCAAGATCTTCCTTGGGAGCAGTACTTC
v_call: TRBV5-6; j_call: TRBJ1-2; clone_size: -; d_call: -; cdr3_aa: CASSRPGNYGYTF; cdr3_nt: TGTGCCAGCAGCCGGCCAGGAAACTATGGCTACACCTTC
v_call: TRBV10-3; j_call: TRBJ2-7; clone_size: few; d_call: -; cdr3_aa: CASGGRAGRYEQYF; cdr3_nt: TGTGCCTCAGGGGGAAGGGCGGGAAGATACGAGCAGTACTTC
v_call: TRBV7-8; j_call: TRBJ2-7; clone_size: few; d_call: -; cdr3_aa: CASSLGRNEQYF; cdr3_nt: TGTGCCAGCAGCTTAGGGCGGAACGAGCAGTACTTC
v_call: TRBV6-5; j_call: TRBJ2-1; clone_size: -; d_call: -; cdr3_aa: CASTSTRAGEQFF; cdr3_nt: TGTGCCAGCACTTCCACTAGGGCCGGCGAGCAGTTCTTC
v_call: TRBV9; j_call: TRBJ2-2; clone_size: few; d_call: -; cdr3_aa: CASSPTAVGELFF; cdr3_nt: TGTGCCAGCAGCCCGACTGCCGTCGGGGAGCTGTTTTTT
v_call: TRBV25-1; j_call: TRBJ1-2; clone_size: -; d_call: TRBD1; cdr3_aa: CASSHTGGGGYTF; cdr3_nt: TGTGCCAGCAGTCATACAGGGGGGGGCGGCTACACCTTC
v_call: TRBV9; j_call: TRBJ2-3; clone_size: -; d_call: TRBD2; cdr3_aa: CASRKAGVSDTQYF; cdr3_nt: TGTGCCAGCCGGAAAGCGGGAGTGTCAGATACGCAGTATTTT
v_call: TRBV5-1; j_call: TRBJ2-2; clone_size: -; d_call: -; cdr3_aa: CASSFSGSITGELFF; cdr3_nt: TGCGCCAGCAGCTTTTCAGGGTCGATCACCGGGGAGCTGTTTTTT
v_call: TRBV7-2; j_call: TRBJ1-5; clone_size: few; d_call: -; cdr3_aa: CATSDGYSNQPQHF; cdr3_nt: TGTGCCACCTCGGACGGGTATAGCAATCAGCCCCAGCATTTT